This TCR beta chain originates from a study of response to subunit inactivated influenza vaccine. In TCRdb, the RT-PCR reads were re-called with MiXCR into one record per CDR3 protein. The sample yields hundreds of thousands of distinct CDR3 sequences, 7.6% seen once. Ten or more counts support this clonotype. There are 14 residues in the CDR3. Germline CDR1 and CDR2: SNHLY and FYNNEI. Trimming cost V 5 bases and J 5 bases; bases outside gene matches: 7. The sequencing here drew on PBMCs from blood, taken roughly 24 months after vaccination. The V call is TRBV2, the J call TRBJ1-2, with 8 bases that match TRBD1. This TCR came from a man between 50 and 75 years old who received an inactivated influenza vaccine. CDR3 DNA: TGTGCCAGCAGTAACCGGGACAGGAGTTATGGCTACACCTTC. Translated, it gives CASSNRDRSYGYTF.